One and the same sample provided the 11 T cell receptor beta chains below, sequenced in a study of cytomegalovirus exposure and HLA in healthy donors. The PCR contained 60 Vbeta and 13 Jbeta primers. TCRdb keeps only in-frame clones here, not all; method: immunoSEQ multiplex PCR. Of 130,000 to 150,000 clones in the sample, roughly three quarters were seen once. Sequenced input: PBMCs. The origin of the receptors is a woman between 40 and 55 years old in good health and CMV-seropositive.

The gene calls are TRBV28 and TRBJ2-6, with D possibly matching TRBD1 (5 bases). CDR3 length: 15 amino acids. The V gene lost 5 bases and the J gene lost 2 bases, with 10 bases spanning the gap. Germline CDR1 reads MDHEN; CDR2 reads SYDVKM. The CDR3 sequence is CASSTQGPGANVLTF. The CDR3 DNA reads TGTGCCAGCAGTACCCAGGGTCCTGGGGCCAACGTCCTGACTTTC.

The CDR3 DNA follows: TGTGCCAGCAGCTTTGGCGGAACGATGAACACTGAAGCTTTCTTT. Translating it yields CASSFGGTMNTEAFF. J is TRBJ1-1 and V is TRBV5-4; D unclear. Germline V CDR1 and CDR2: SGHNT, YYREEE (reference sequence). CDR3 size: 15 residues. Trimming shortened V by 2 bases and J by 0 bases, and 11 bases separated the two germline ends.

The chain couples TRBV5-1 to TRBJ2-3; 8 bases line up with TRBD1. Trimming took 2 bases from V and 6 from J; bases not matched to a gene: 5. Germline values: CDR1 SGHRS, CDR2 YFSETQ. There are 14 residues in the CDR3. CDR3 nucleotides: TGCGCCAGCAGCTTACAGGGGGAAGACGATACGCAGTATTTT. Translated: CASSLQGEDDTQYF.

V gene TRBV30 combines with J gene TRBJ2-3; 14 positions match TRBD2. Trimming cost V 3 bases and J 4 bases; bases outside gene matches: 3. This CDR3 contains 15 residues. Germline V lookup: CDR1 GTSNPN, CDR2 SVGIG (reference sequence). In DNA form, the CDR3 reads TGTGCCTGGAGCCGACTAGCGGGGGGGCCAGATACGCAGTATTTT. This codes for CAWSRLAGGPDTQYF. Filled out from reference TRBV30 and TRBJ2-3, the complete variable domain reads SQTIHQWPATLVQPVGSPLSLECTVEGTSNPNLYWYRQAAGRGLQLLFYSVGIGQISSEVPQNLSASRPQDRQFILSSKKLLLSDSGFYLCAWSRLAGGPDTQYFGPGTRLTVL.

This clone was counted between two and nine times. Written as DNA, the CDR3 is TGTGCCAGCAGCTTACCGGGAACTAGGTCAGATACGCAGTATTTT. Its protein product is CASSLPGTRSDTQYF. The chain has TRBV7-2 and TRBJ2-3, with a tentative D call TRBD2 (5 bases). The germline V gene has CDR1 SGHTA and CDR2 FQGNSA. This CDR3 is 15 amino acids long. V was cut by 2 bases and J by 4 bases, with 13 bases left in between.

V and J are TRBV5-6 and TRBJ2-5, with 7 bases aligning to TRBD2. V was pared by 3 bases and J by 0 bases, with 8 bases of the junction left unmatched. The CDR3 has 16 residues. CDR1 is SGHDT, CDR2 YYEEEE, per germline. CDR3 in amino acids: CASSSVLASNQETQYF. The CDR3 coding sequence is TGTGCCAGCAGCTCAGTACTAGCGAGCAACCAAGAGACCCAGTACTTC. Filled out from reference TRBV5-6 and TRBJ2-5, the complete variable domain reads DAGVTQSPTHLIKTRGQQVTLRCSPKSGHDTVSWYQQALGQGPQFIFQYYEEEERQRGNFPDRFSGHQFPNYSSELNVNALLLGDSALYLCASSSVLASNQETQYFGPGTRLLVL.

In this sample, this clone turned up once. This chain uses TRBV11-2 with TRBJ2-7; the D gene is possibly TRBD2 (5 bases). V dropped 1 base and J dropped 0 bases, with 10 bases sitting between them. This CDR3 is built from 15 residues. The germline CDR1 and CDR2 sequences are SGHAT and FQNNGV. The CDR3 DNA is TGTGCCAGCAGCTTAGTGGAGGTTAACTCCTACGAGCAGTACTTC. This codes for CASSLVEVNSYEQYF.

The V gene is TRBV11-2, the J gene TRBJ2-1; D perhaps matches TRBD1 (6 bases). The CDR3 totals 18 residues. Germline CDR1 and CDR2: SGHAT and FQNNGV. The V end was cut by 5 bases, the J end by 4 bases, with 24 bases between. In DNA form, the CDR3 reads TGTGCCAGCAGCGCCTTAGTTGAAGGACAGCACTTATACAATGAGCAGTTCTTC. As protein: CASSALVEGQHLYNEQFF.

The chain joins TRBV5-1 to TRBJ2-4, with 11 bases lining up with TRBD1. V gave up 1 base and J gave up 7 bases; unmatched junction bases: 4. This CDR3 has 15 residues. Looked up from germline, CDR1 is SGHRS and CDR2 is YFSETQ. The CDR3 reads CASSLMGQGGNIQYF. The CDR3, as DNA: TGCGCCAGCAGCTTGATGGGACAGGGGGGGAACATTCAGTACTTC.

V and J are TRBV2 and TRBJ2-3; 10 bases align to TRBD2. CDR1 SNHLY and CDR2 FYNNEI come from the germline V gene. The CDR3 contains 16 residues. With 7 bases clipped from V and 4 bases from J, the junction kept 11 bases outside the gene matches. The CDR3 sequence: CASTKRASGGADTQYF. CDR3 nucleotide sequence: TGTGCCAGCACCAAAAGGGCTAGCGGGGGAGCAGATACGCAGTATTTT.

The chain couples TRBV2 to TRBJ2-1; weak D call: TRBD1 (6 bases). V was clipped by 7 bases and J by 10 bases, with 23 bases between them. CDR1 is SNHLY, CDR2 FYNNEI, per germline. The CDR3 totals 15 residues. CDR3 loop: CASTYRWTETPEQFF. Written as DNA, the CDR3 is TGTGCCAGCACCTACCGATGGACAGAAACACCAGAGCAGTTCTTC.